A selection of T cell receptor beta chains follows, all from one sample in a study of monozygotic twins with inflammatory bowel disease. TCRdb reprocessed the 5' RACE reads, with one entry per CDR3 protein and no DNA. The table for this sample gives 150,000 to 200,000 distinct CDR3 sequences. The sample taken for sequencing was blood. The source of these receptors is a human donor with ulcerative colitis or Crohn's disease, or a healthy co-twin of an affected twin (not recorded which). Each CDR3 is given with its conserved first and last residue.

V	J	CDR3
TRBV27	TRBJ1-2	CASSPRERSLYGYTF
TRBV6-5	TRBJ2-1	CASSAGNEQFF
TRBV18	TRBJ1-5	CASSPQPGQGSNQPQHF
TRBV12-3/TRBV12-4	TRBJ2-5	CASSLFGGGAETQYF
TRBV12-3/TRBV12-4	TRBJ1-4	CASTQGGGYNEKLFF
TRBV28	TRBJ2-4	CASSLSGRATDIQYF
TRBV5-5	TRBJ2-1	CASSRSLRSSYNEQFF
TRBV19	TRBJ2-7	CASNVAGASEQYF
TRBV5-3	TRBJ1-1	CARSLDRDRTEAFF
TRBV2	TRBJ2-3	CASSEAPRSADTQYF
TRBV27	TRBJ2-3	CASSHIDTQYF
TRBV29-1	TRBJ1-1	CSVEEDRRNTEAFF
TRBV19	TRBJ1-1	CASSSYRSPEAFF
TRBV27	TRBJ1-5	CASSPIDRGGIQPQHF
TRBV5-1	TRBJ2-3	CASGYRTGSTTDTQYF
TRBV5-1	TRBJ2-1	CASSSGTGFDNEQFF
TRBV7-9	TRBJ2-1	CASSPDGGRAYDNEQFF
TRBV11-3	TRBJ1-5	CATWRRGNHPQHF
TRBV5-1	TRBJ2-5	CASSLGLSGETQYF
TRBV7-2	TRBJ1-2	CASSLIRADGYGYTF
TRBV20-1	TRBJ2-5	CSATRQSRAYLQETQYF
TRBV6-2/TRBV6-3	TRBJ1-1	CASSYAGYTGEAFF
TRBV20-1	TRBJ1-5	CSAPTDPNQPQHF
TRBV20-1	TRBJ2-7	CSARIASGTYEQYF
TRBV12-3/TRBV12-4	TRBJ1-5	CASSLDSSYQPQHF
TRBV10-3	TRBJ1-3	CAISGTGFGNTIYF
TRBV7-2	TRBJ2-1	CASRGTGFYHEQFF
TRBV6-2/TRBV6-3	TRBJ2-2	CASSYRDSPAELFF
TRBV28	TRBJ2-1	CASMGTKPYNEQFF
TRBV5-6	TRBJ2-7	CASSLATGVSYEQYF
TRBV9	TRBJ1-3	CASSEDDLGQLTSGNTIYF
TRBV7-3	TRBJ1-1	CASSLDSSNTEAFF
TRBV15	TRBJ2-1	CATSRDDRGGYNEQFF
TRBV2	TRBJ2-3	CASSVAGDTDTQYF
TRBV20-1	TRBJ2-7	CSALSSTGSDEQYF
TRBV7-2	TRBJ2-5	CASSLDSPAGGETQYF
TRBV2	TRBJ1-6	CASSNETGERSPLHF
TRBV5-5	TRBJ2-1	CASKRMAGGNNEQFF
TRBV5-1	TRBJ1-4	CASSATGNEKLFF
TRBV20-1	TRBJ2-7	CSATEDRLTYEQCF
TRBV7-2	TRBJ2-7	CASSLGWALTYEQYF
TRBV7-8	TRBJ2-7	CASSSLWTGHSYEQYF
TRBV7-3	TRBJ2-1	CASSFERAPYNEQFF